The rows below give T cell receptor beta chains drawn from one sample of a study of control samples from healthy donors and cancer patients. The protocol was immunoSEQ multiplex PCR, while the TCRdb copy is restricted to in-frame clones and leaves out a portion. The data show around 160,000 clones, approximately 94% seen once. Sequences were obtained from blood. These receptors came from a man between 18 and 35 years old in good health. Each CDR3 is given without its conserved first and last residue. A D gene is named only where the DNA matches it firmly.

j_call: TRBJ2-6
d_call: TRBD1
v_call: TRBV6-5
cdr3_aa: ASSRTGAGANVLT

j_call: TRBJ1-1
d_call: -
v_call: TRBV6-5
cdr3_aa: ATKGAGWTEAF

j_call: TRBJ1-2
d_call: -
v_call: TRBV30
cdr3_aa: AWSSRRDYGYT

j_call: TRBJ1-6
d_call: -
v_call: TRBV18
cdr3_aa: ASSPTWDSPLH

j_call: TRBJ1-2
d_call: -
v_call: TRBV15
cdr3_aa: ATSREAQGKGGYT

j_call: TRBJ1-1
d_call: -
v_call: TRBV30
cdr3_aa: AWSVRGRGPTEAF

j_call: TRBJ1-6
d_call: TRBD1
v_call: TRBV5-1
cdr3_aa: ASSLRTGGDGSPLH

j_call: TRBJ1-5
d_call: -
v_call: TRBV13
cdr3_aa: ASSLGAPGGNQPQH

j_call: TRBJ2-2
d_call: -
v_call: TRBV28
cdr3_aa: ASSSTGELF

j_call: TRBJ1-5
d_call: -
v_call: TRBV5-5
cdr3_aa: ASSLGSGGRNQPQH

j_call: TRBJ1-2
d_call: -
v_call: TRBV6-6
cdr3_aa: ASSLGEGASYT

j_call: TRBJ1-3
d_call: -
v_call: TRBV27
cdr3_aa: ASSRRVPSGNTIY

j_call: TRBJ1-6
d_call: -
v_call: TRBV5-4
cdr3_aa: ASSPGSSNVDSPLH

j_call: TRBJ2-3
d_call: -
v_call: TRBV5-1
cdr3_aa: ASSFEEGSTDTQY

j_call: TRBJ2-7
d_call: -
v_call: TRBV6-2/TRBV6-3
cdr3_aa: ASSYSAGRPYEQY

j_call: TRBJ2-7
d_call: -
v_call: TRBV19
cdr3_aa: ASSLSSGAPDYEQY

j_call: TRBJ2-3
d_call: -
v_call: TRBV5-1
cdr3_aa: ASSSLTDTDTQY

j_call: TRBJ2-3
d_call: TRBD2
v_call: TRBV4-3
cdr3_aa: ASSQDLGVAGGWDTQY

j_call: TRBJ2-3
d_call: -
v_call: TRBV30
cdr3_aa: AWSYSGGTDTQY

j_call: TRBJ2-7
d_call: TRBD1
v_call: TRBV6-1
cdr3_aa: ASSGGPRDSFYEQY

j_call: TRBJ2-7
d_call: TRBD2
v_call: TRBV28
cdr3_aa: ASSSPGLAAYEQY

j_call: TRBJ2-7
d_call: -
v_call: TRBV6-2/TRBV6-3
cdr3_aa: ASSLSSYEQY

j_call: TRBJ2-7
d_call: -
v_call: TRBV19
cdr3_aa: ASIVGRVGTGYEQY

j_call: TRBJ2-7
d_call: TRBD2
v_call: TRBV12-5
cdr3_aa: ASGPGTIYEQY

j_call: TRBJ2-1
d_call: -
v_call: TRBV5-6
cdr3_aa: ASSLATRTNEQF

j_call: TRBJ1-3
d_call: -
v_call: TRBV6-5
cdr3_aa: ASSYSPDVRNTIY

j_call: TRBJ2-1
d_call: TRBD1
v_call: TRBV7-2
cdr3_aa: ASSSRTGSSYNEQF

j_call: TRBJ2-1
d_call: TRBD2
v_call: TRBV7-3
cdr3_aa: ASSRPGGNEQF

j_call: TRBJ1-6
d_call: -
v_call: TRBV5-1
cdr3_aa: ASSLVTGVEAPLH